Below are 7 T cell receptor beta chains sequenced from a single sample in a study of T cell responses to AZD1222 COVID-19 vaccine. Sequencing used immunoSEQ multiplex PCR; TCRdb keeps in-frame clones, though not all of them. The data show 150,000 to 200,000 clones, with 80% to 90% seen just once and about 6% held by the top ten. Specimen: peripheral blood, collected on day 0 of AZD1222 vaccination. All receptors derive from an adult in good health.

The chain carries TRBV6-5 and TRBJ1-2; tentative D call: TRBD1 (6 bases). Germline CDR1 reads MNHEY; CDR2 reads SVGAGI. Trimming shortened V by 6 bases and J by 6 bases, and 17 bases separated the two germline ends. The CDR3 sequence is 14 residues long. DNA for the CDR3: TGTGCCAGCAGCCTACGCCAGGGGTCTCATGGCTACACCTTC. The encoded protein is CASSLRQGSHGYTF.

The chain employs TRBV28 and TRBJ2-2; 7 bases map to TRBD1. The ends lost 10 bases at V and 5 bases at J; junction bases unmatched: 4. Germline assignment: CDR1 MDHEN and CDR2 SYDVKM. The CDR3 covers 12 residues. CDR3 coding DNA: TGTGCCATCCAGGGGGAGACCGGGGAGCTGTTTTTT. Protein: CAIQGETGELFF.

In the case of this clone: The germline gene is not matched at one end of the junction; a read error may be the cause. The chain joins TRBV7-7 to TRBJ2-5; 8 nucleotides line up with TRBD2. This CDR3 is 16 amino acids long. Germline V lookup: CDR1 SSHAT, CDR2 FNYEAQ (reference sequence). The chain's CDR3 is CASSLGLAGTQETQYF. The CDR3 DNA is TGTGCTAGCAGCTTAGGGCTAGCGGGCACACAAGAGACCCAGTACTTC.

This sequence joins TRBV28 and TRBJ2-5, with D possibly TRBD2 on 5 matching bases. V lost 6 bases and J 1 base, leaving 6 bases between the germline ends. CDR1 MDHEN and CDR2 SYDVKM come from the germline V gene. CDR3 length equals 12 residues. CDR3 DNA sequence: TGTGCCAGCAGCGAGGGCCAAGAGACCCAGTACTTC. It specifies CASSEGQETQYF.

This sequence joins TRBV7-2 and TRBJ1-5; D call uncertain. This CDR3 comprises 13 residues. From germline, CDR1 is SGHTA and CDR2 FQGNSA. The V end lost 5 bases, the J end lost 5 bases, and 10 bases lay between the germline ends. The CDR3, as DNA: TGTGCCAGCAGCATCCAGGAGGATCAGCCCCAGCATTTT. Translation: CASSIQEDQPQHF.

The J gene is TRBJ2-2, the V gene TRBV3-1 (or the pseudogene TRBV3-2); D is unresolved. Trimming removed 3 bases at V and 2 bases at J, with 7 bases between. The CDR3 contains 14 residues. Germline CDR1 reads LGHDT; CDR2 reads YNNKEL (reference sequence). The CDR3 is CASSHLDNTGELFF. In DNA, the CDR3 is TGTGCCAGCAGCCATTTGGACAACACCGGGGAGCTGTTTTTT.

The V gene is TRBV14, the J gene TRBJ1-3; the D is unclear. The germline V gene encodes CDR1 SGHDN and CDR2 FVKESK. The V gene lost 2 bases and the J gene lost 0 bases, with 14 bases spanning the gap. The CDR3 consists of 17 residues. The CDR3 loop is CASSQHTGRSSGNTIYF. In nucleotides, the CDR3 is TGTGCCAGCAGCCAACATACCGGGAGGAGCTCTGGAAACACCATATATTTT.